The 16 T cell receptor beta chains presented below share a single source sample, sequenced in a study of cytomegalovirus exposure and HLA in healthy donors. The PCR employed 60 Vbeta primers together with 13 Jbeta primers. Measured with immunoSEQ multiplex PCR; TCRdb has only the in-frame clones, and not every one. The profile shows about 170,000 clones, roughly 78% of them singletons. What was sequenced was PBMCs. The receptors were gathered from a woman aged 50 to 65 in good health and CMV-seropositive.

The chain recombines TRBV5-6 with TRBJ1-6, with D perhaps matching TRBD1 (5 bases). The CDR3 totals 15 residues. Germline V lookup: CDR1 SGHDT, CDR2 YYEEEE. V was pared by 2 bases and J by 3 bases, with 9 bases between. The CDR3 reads CASSLAGNYNSPLHF. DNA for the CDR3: TGTGCCAGCAGCTTAGCAGGGAACTATAATTCACCCCTCCACTTT.

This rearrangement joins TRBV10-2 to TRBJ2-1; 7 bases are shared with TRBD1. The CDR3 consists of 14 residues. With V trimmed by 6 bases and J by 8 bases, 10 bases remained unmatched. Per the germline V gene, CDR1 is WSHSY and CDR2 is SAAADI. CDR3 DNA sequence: TGCGCCAGCAGGTCAGGGGGATTGGGCGATGAGCAGTTCTTC. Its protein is CASRSGGLGDEQFF.

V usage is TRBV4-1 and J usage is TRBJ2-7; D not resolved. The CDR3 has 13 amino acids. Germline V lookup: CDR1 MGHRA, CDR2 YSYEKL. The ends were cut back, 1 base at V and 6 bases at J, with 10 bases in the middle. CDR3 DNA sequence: TGCGCCAGCAGCCAAGGTGTAATCAGCGAGCAGTACTTC. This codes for CASSQGVISEQYF.

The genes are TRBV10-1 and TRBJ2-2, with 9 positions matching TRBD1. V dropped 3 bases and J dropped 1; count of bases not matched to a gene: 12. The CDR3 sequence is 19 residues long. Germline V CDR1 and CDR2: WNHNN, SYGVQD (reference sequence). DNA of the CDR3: TGCGCCAGCAGTGACCCGTCCTCCGGGACAGGGATGAACACCGGGGAGCTGTTTTTT. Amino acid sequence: CASSDPSSGTGMNTGELFF.

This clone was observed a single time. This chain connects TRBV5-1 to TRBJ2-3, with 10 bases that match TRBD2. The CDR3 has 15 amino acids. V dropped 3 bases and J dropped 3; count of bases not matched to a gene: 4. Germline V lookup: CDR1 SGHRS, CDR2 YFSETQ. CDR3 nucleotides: TGCGCCAGCAGCTACACTAGCGGGGAAACAGATACGCAGTATTTT. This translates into CASSYTSGETDTQYF.

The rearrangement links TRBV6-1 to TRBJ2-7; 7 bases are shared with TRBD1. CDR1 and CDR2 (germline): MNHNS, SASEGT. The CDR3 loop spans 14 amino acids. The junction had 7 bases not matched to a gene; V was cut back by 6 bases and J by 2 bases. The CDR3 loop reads CASRGPGQTYEQYF. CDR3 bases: TGTGCCAGCAGGGGTCCGGGACAGACCTACGAGCAGTACTTC.

The chain's CDR3 is CASSTLAGVTDTQYF. CDR3 nucleotide sequence: TGTGCCAGCAGCACACTAGCGGGGGTCACAGATACGCAGTATTTT. The V call is TRBV27, the J call TRBJ2-3, with 11 bases matching TRBD2. The CDR3 runs to 15 residues. The V segment lost 6 bases and the J segment 2 bases; nucleotides outside the gene matches: 4. The V gene's germline CDR1 is MNHEY and CDR2 SMNVEV (reference sequence).

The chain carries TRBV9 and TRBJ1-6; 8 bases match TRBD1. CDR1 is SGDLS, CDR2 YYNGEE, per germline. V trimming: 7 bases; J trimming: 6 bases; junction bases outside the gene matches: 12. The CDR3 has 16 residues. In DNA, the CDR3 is TGTGCCAGCCCCCGGGGGGACAGGCTAACTAATTCACCCCTCCACTTT. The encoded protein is CASPRGDRLTNSPLHF. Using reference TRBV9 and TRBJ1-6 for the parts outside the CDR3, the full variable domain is DSGVTQTPKHLITATGQRVTLRCSPRSGDLSVYWYQQSLDQGLQFLIQYYNGEERAKGNILERFSAQQFPDLHSELNLSSLELGDSALYFCASPRGDRLTNSPLHFGNGTRLTVT.

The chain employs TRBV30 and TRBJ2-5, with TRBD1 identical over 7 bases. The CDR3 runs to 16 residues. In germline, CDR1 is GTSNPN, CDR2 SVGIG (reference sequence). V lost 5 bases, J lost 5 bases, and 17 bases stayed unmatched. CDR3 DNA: TGTGCCTGGCGCCCCGGGGTGTACAGGGGTCCCGAGACCCAGTACTTC. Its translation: CAWRPGVYRGPETQYF.

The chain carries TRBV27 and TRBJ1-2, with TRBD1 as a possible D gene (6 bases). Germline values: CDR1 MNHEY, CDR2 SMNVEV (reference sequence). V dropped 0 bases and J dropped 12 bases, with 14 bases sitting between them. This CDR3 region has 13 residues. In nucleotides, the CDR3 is TGTGCCAGCAGTTTATCCGGAGGGGGGGCCCACACCTTC. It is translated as CASSLSGGGAHTF.

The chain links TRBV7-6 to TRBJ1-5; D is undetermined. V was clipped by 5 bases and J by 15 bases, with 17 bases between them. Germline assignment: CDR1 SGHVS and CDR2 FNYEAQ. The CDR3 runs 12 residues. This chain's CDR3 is CASSNPSGRVHF. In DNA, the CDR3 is TGTGCCAGCAGCAATCCTTCCGGGAGAGTGCATTTT.

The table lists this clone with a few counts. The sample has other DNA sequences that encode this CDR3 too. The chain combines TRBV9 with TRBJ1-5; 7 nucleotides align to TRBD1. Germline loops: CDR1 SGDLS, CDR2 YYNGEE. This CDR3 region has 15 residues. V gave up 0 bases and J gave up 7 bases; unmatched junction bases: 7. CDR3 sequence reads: CASSVGQGEGQPQHF. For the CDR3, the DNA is TGTGCCAGCAGCGTAGGACAGGGCGAGGGCCAGCCCCAGCATTTT.

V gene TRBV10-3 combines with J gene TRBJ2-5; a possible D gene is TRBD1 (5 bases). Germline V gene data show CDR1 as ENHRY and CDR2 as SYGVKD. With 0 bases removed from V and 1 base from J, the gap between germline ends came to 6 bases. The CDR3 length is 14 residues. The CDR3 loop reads CAISESQGQETQYF. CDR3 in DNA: TGTGCCATCAGTGAGTCGCAGGGCCAAGAGACCCAGTACTTC.

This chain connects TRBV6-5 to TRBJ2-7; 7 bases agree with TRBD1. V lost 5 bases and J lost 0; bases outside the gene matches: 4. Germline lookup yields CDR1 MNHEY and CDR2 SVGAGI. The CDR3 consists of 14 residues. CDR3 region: CASSGQVSSYEQYF. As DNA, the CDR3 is TGTGCCAGCAGTGGACAGGTGAGCTCCTACGAGCAGTACTTC.

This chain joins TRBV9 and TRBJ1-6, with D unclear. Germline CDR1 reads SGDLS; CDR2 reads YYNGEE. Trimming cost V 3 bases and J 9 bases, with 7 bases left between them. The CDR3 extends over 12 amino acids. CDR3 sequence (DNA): TGTGCCAGCAGCGGCGCTCTTTCACCCCTCCACTTT. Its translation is CASSGALSPLHF.

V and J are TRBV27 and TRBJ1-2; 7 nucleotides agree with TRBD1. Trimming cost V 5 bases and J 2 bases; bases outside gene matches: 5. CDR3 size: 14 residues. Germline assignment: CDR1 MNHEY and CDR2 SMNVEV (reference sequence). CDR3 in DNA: TGTGCCAGCAGTCGACAGGGTGCGAACTATGGCTACACCTTC. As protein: CASSRQGANYGYTF.